This TCR beta chain was sequenced in a study of PD-L1 blockade in urothelial cancer. Overall study context: At 6 weeks and at 3 weeks (second dose) after treatment start, blood was analyzed.

Data came from immunoSEQ multiplex PCR; TCRdb stores just in-frame clones and leaves some out. This table has about 51,000 clones, about 86% appearing once. This clone was counted a single time. Antigen: not known. Locally advanced or metastatic urothelial carcinoma affected all patients. Pretreatment sampling and on-treatment sampling together yielded between 1 and 8 samples for each patient. The study's findings and limits: Below-median blood TCR clonality before treatment forecast better survival.

CDR3 size: 15 residues. V was clipped by 0 bases and J by 4 bases, with 11 bases between them. Germline V gene data show CDR1 as SGHTS and CDR2 as YDEGEE. The gene calls are TRBV5-8 and TRBJ1-5; D remains ambiguous. The clonotype comes from a man between 60 and 75 years old with urothelial cancer. Sequenced here: PBMCs, sampled around atezolizumab (anti-PD-L1) treatment. The CDR3 loop reads CASSLARTGNQPQHF. For the CDR3, the DNA is TGTGCCAGCAGCTTGGCCAGGACGGGGAATCAGCCCCAGCATTTT.